Shown below are 25 T cell receptor beta chains from a single sample sequenced in a study of CD8+CD57+ T cells in acquired aplastic anemia. The template for TCR beta VDJ and CDR3 sequence profiling was genomic DNA. TCRdb reanalysed the reads using MiXCR and keeps one entry per CDR3 protein. This table has roughly 220,000 distinct CDR3 sequences, 60% to 80% appearing once. The authors sequenced patients whose flow cytometry had shown CD8+CD57+ cell expansion. Sequenced sample: sorted CD4+, CD8+, or CD8+CD57+ T cells (not recorded which) from PBMCs. These receptor sequences come from a human donor with aplastic anemia.

The chain combines TRBV25-1 with TRBJ2-7; tentative D call: TRBD1 (6 bases). The CDR3 covers 11 residues. Per germline, CDR1 MGHDK and CDR2 SYGVNS. Trimming stripped 3 bases from V and 6 bases from J, with 6 bases between. For the CDR3, the DNA is TGTGCCAGCAGTGAGACAGGCGAGCAGTACTTC. Translated, it gives CASSETGEQYF.

This clonotype was seen repeatedly, ten times or more. V and J are TRBV5-6 and TRBJ1-1; 7 bases line up with TRBD1. V lost 5 bases, J lost 3 bases, and 4 bases stayed unmatched. Germline CDR1 and CDR2: SGHDT and YYEEEE. The CDR3 totals 13 residues. CDR3 DNA sequence: TGTGCCAGCAGAAGACAGGGATACACTGAAGCTTTCTTT. Amino acids: CASRRQGYTEAFF.

The chain carries TRBV20-1 and TRBJ2-7, with TRBD2 matching 8 bases. Germline V gene sequence: CDR1 DFQATT, CDR2 SNEGSKA (reference sequence). The CDR3 runs to 12 residues. The ends lost 1 base at V and 6 bases at J; junction bases unmatched: 2. This chain's CDR3 is CSARAGGREQYF. As DNA, the CDR3 is TGCAGTGCTAGAGCGGGAGGGCGCGAGCAGTACTTC.

In its sample, this clonotype was seen many times. This rearrangement joins TRBV29-1 to TRBJ2-2; 9 bases align to TRBD1. V trimming: 5 bases; J trimming: 1 base; junction bases outside the gene matches: 5. The CDR3 spans 15 residues. Germline CDR1 is SQVTM and CDR2 is ANQGSEA. In DNA, the CDR3 is TGCAGCGTTCACCCGGGACAGGGGAACACCGGGGAGCTGTTTTTT. Amino acid sequence: CSVHPGQGNTGELFF.

V and J are TRBV20-1 and TRBJ2-7, with TRBD1 identical over 8 bases. Germline-derived CDR1 and CDR2 are DFQATT and SNEGSKA (reference sequence). The junction had 10 bases not matched to a gene; V was cut back by 8 bases and J by 4 bases. CDR3 length equals 13 residues. Here the CDR3 reads CSSTGTGVYEQYF. CDR3 DNA sequence: TGCAGTTCGACGGGGACAGGAGTTTACGAGCAGTACTTC.

The chain couples TRBV5-1 to TRBJ2-3; no definite D call. Germline CDR1 reads SGHRS; CDR2 reads YFSETQ. This CDR3 has 14 residues. The V gene lost 0 bases and the J gene lost 6 bases, with 11 bases spanning the gap. For the CDR3, the DNA is TGCGCCAGCAGCTTGGTTCAGGAAGAGGATACGCAGTATTTT. This translates into CASSLVQEEDTQYF. Combining the CDR3 with reference TRBV5-1 and TRBJ2-3 gives the whole variable domain KAGVTQTPRYLIKTRGQQVTLSCSPISGHRSVSWYQQTPGQGLQFLFEYFSETQRNKGNFPGRFSGRQFSNSRSEMNVSTLELGDSALYLCASSLVQEEDTQYFGPGTRLTVL.

J is TRBJ1-6 and V is TRBV6-6, with D maybe TRBD1 (5 bases). The V end lost 2 bases, the J end lost 7 bases, and 9 bases lay between the germline ends. The length of the CDR3 is 14 residues. CDR1 and CDR2 from the germline V gene are MNHNY and SVGAGI (reference sequence). CDR3 sequence reads: CASSYGTENSPLHF. The CDR3, as DNA: TGTGCCAGCAGTTACGGGACGGAGAATTCACCCCTCCACTTT.

V is TRBV9 and J is TRBJ2-7; D is unresolved. The CDR3 contains 12 residues. V lost 0 bases and J 0 bases, leaving 1 base between the germline ends. Per the germline V gene, CDR1 is SGDLS and CDR2 is YYNGEE. The CDR3 sequence is CASSVVSYEQYF. Here the CDR3 DNA reads TGTGCCAGCAGCGTAGTCTCCTACGAGCAGTACTTC.

This clonotype was detected only a few times. The gene calls are TRBV7-8 and TRBJ1-4; 9 bases align to TRBD1. V lost 0 bases to trimming and J lost 8 bases; unmatched junction nucleotides: 4. CDR1 and CDR2 (germline): SGHVS, FQNEAQ. This CDR3 has 15 amino acids. This CDR3 is CASSLADRGGEKLFF. The CDR3 region has the DNA TGTGCCAGCAGCTTAGCGGACAGGGGAGGCGAAAAACTGTTTTTT. Variable domain in full (rest from reference TRBV7-8 and TRBJ1-4): GAGVSQSPRYKVAKRGQDVALRCDPISGHVSLFWYQQALGQGPEFLTYFQNEAQLDKSGLPSDRFFAERPEGSVSTLKIQRTQQEDSAVYLCASSLADRGGEKLFFGSGTQLSVL.

This clonotype was observed a few times. The chain links TRBV15 to TRBJ2-1; 10 positions match TRBD2. The trim removed 6 bases at V and 3 bases at J, leaving 11 bases unmatched. Germline V gene data show CDR1 as LNHNV and CDR2 as YYDKDF (reference sequence). This CDR3 has 17 amino acids. The CDR3 region has the DNA TGTGCCACCAGGGGGGCTAGCGGGAGTACAAACTACAATGAGCAGTTCTTC. Translated: CATRGASGSTNYNEQFF.

This chain connects TRBV11-3 to TRBJ2-1; the D gene could be TRBD1 or TRBD2 (5 bases each). V lost 8 bases, J lost 7 bases, and 21 bases lay in between. Germline V gives CDR1 SGHNT, CDR2 YENEEA. This CDR3 contains 15 residues. DNA of the CDR3: TGTGCCAGCGGGTTGGGCGCACTTGGGGGAAATGAGCAGTTCTTC. It yields the protein CASGLGALGGNEQFF.

The chain combines TRBV15 with TRBJ2-1; the match to TRBD1 covers 10 bases. Germline CDR1 and CDR2: LNHNV and YYDKDF (reference sequence). J was trimmed by 5 bases and V by 1 base; bases with no gene match: 5. The CDR3 contains 16 residues. The CDR3 coding sequence is TGTGCCACCAGCAGAGTCCGGGACAGGGGAAACAATGAGCAGTTCTTC. Residues: CATSRVRDRGNNEQFF.

V is TRBV7-2 and J is TRBJ1-2; 7 bases map to TRBD1. Germline-derived CDR1 and CDR2 are SGHTA and FQGNSA. This CDR3 has 14 amino acids. The trim removed 10 bases at V and 4 bases at J, leaving 12 bases unmatched. The CDR3, as DNA: TGTGCCAAGCGGGCAACGGGACAGCGCTATGGCTACACCTTC. Translating gives CAKRATGQRYGYTF. Drawing the rest from reference TRBV7-2 and TRBJ1-2, the complete variable domain is GAGVSQSPSNKVTEKGKDVELRCDPISGHTALYWYRQSLGQGLEFLIYFQGNSAPDKSGLPSDRFSAERTGGSVSTLTIQRTQQEDSAVYLCAKRATGQRYGYTFGSGTRLTVV.

This chain joins TRBV19 and TRBJ2-1, with 8 bases aligning to TRBD1. Germline loops: CDR1 LNHDA, CDR2 SQIVND (reference sequence). Losses at the gene ends were 0 bases for V and 10 bases for J; bases not matched to a gene: 14. The CDR3 extends over 17 amino acids. The chain's CDR3 is CASSIDGAGGEFTEQFF. The CDR3 DNA reads TGTGCCAGTAGTATAGATGGGGCAGGGGGCGAGTTCACCGAGCAGTTCTTC.

This chain connects TRBV19 to TRBJ2-2; D is ambiguous. Germline lookup yields CDR1 LNHDA and CDR2 SQIVND (reference sequence). V was clipped by 1 base and J by 6 bases, with 6 bases between them. The length of the CDR3 is 13 residues. CDR3 nucleotide sequence: TGTGCCAGTAGTATAGTGGCGCCCGGGGAGCTGTTTTTT. Protein sequence: CASSIVAPGELFF.

The DNA for the CDR3 is TGTGCCAGCAGCTTATCCGCAGCCAGGAGGATTGGAAACACCATATATTTT. The encoded protein is CASSLSAARRIGNTIYF. The chain is built from TRBV7-2 and TRBJ1-3; D is undetermined. From germline, CDR1 is SGHTA and CDR2 FQGNSA. V gave up 2 bases and J gave up 3 bases, with 17 bases separating them. The CDR3 totals 17 residues.

The gene calls are TRBV20-1 and TRBJ1-3; D might be TRBD1 (5 bases). The CDR3 loop spans 14 amino acids. Trimming left V 2 bases short and J 0 bases short, with 8 bases between. In germline, CDR1 is DFQATT, CDR2 SNEGSKA (reference sequence). CDR3 amino acids: CSARKQVSGNTIYF. The CDR3 coding sequence is TGCAGTGCTAGAAAACAGGTCTCTGGAAACACCATATATTTT.

V gene TRBV7-9 combines with J gene TRBJ2-1; D tentatively fits TRBD1 or TRBD2 (5 bases each). This CDR3 is 15 amino acids long. The germline gives CDR1 SEHNR, CDR2 FQNEAQ (reference sequence). Trimming stripped 5 bases from V and 0 bases from J, with 11 bases between. DNA of the CDR3: TGTGCCAGCAGCCCAGAGGGGAGCTCCTACAATGAGCAGTTCTTC. Its translation: CASSPEGSSYNEQFF.

Ten or more counts support this clonotype. V usage is TRBV4-1 and J usage is TRBJ1-1, with a tentative D call TRBD1 (6 bases). Per the germline V gene, CDR1 is MGHRA and CDR2 is YSYEKL. CDR3 length equals 14 residues. Trimming removed 1 base at V and 5 bases at J, with 11 bases between. CDR3 coding DNA: TGCGCCAGCAGCCAAGGTCAGGGGTTGACTGAAGCTTTCTTT. The encoded protein is CASSQGQGLTEAFF.

There are a few counts of this clonotype. The chain joins TRBV5-1 to TRBJ2-7; D not resolved. CDR3 length: 13 amino acids. Per the germline V gene, CDR1 is SGHRS and CDR2 is YFSETQ. Between the trimmed V and J ends, which lost 5 bases and 0 bases, there was a span of 9 bases. The CDR3 is CASRETASYEQYF. For the CDR3, the DNA is TGCGCCAGCAGAGAAACGGCCTCCTACGAGCAGTACTTC.

CDR3 DNA: TGCAGTGCTAGAGACCCACGGGGAGGCACCATATATTTT. Translation gives CSARDPRGGTIYF. The V call is TRBV20-1, the J call TRBJ1-3; D is ambiguous. The CDR3 sequence is 13 residues long. CDR1 and CDR2 from the germline V gene are DFQATT and SNEGSKA (reference sequence). The V gene lost 0 bases and the J gene lost 9 bases, with 12 bases spanning the gap.

This clonotype appeared a few times. V gene TRBV5-8 combines with J gene TRBJ2-7; 7 bases line up with TRBD1. Germline V lookup: CDR1 SGHTS, CDR2 YDEGEE. V lost 7 bases and J lost 8; bases outside the gene matches: 12. CDR3 length: 13 residues. In DNA, the CDR3 is TGTGCCAGCGGTACGTGGACAGGCGTACAGCAGTACTTC. It codes for CASGTWTGVQQYF.

The V and J genes are TRBV10-3 and TRBJ2-2; D could derive from TRBD1 or TRBD2 (5 bases each). The ends were cut back, 4 bases at V and 1 base at J, with 7 bases in the middle. Germline V lookup: CDR1 ENHRY, CDR2 SYGVKD. The CDR3 runs 14 residues. The CDR3 bases are TGTGCCATCAGTGCGGGACGGAACACCGGGGAGCTGTTTTTT. Protein: CAISAGRNTGELFF.

This chain's CDR3 is CASRAIGSATNEKLFF. The CDR3 DNA reads TGTGCCAGCCGTGCTATCGGTAGCGCAACTAATGAAAAACTGTTTTTT. The V gene is TRBV25-1, the J gene TRBJ1-4, with D uncertain. Germline assignment: CDR1 MGHDK and CDR2 SYGVNS. V gave up 8 bases and J gave up 0 bases, with 16 bases separating them. This CDR3 spans 16 amino acids.

The rearrangement joins TRBV20-1 to TRBJ1-1, with TRBD1 matching 8 bases. CDR1 is DFQATT, CDR2 SNEGSKA, per germline (reference sequence). The ends lost 1 base at V and 0 bases at J; junction bases unmatched: 7. CDR3 length: 16 residues. Written as DNA, the CDR3 is TGCAGTGCTAGAGGGGGACAGGACTTCATGAACACTGAAGCTTTCTTT. As protein: CSARGGQDFMNTEAFF.